The present T cell receptor (beta chain) was sequenced within a study of blood T cell repertoires in COVID-19. The V and J ends lost 1 base and 3 bases respectively, with 9 bases between them. Germline V gives CDR1 SGHDN, CDR2 FVKESK. The CDR3 runs to 14 residues. Profiled with immunoSEQ multiplex PCR; TCRdb holds only in-frame clones, not every one. Here the sample spans over 250,000 clones, around 87% being singletons. The chain is built from TRBV14 and TRBJ1-1, with D perhaps TRBD1 (6 bases). The TCR originated in a woman under 40 who had recovered from COVID-19. Sequenced: PBMCs or T cells enriched from blood (not recorded which). In DNA, the CDR3 is TGTGCCAGCAGCCAAGGCGGGGGGCACACTGAAGCTTTCTTT. It specifies CASSQGGGHTEAFF.